A selection of T cell receptor beta chains follows, all from one sample in a study of cytomegalovirus exposure and HLA in healthy donors. The repertoire was sequenced with immunoSEQ multiplex PCR; TCRdb's copy has only in-frame clones and lacks some. The sample has around 80,000 clones. Input material: PBMCs. All receptors come from a man aged 35-49 years in good health and CMV-seronegative. The CDR3 runs from the conserved cysteine through the conserved F or W. The D gene is left open where the match is weak.

TRBJ2-7 TRBV19 - CASSIDLVRGSYEQYF TGTGCCAGTAGTATAGATCTGGTGCGGGGTTCCTACGAGCAGTACTTC
TRBJ2-1 TRBV5-1 - CASSALTYNEQFF TGCGCCAGCAGCGCACTTACCTACAATGAGCAGTTCTTC
TRBJ1-2 TRBV20-1 - CSASSYGYTF TGCAGTGCTAGTTCGTATGGCTACACCTTC
TRBJ1-2 TRBV5-6 - CASSLDRRYGYTF TGTGCCAGCAGCTTAGACAGGCGCTATGGCTACACCTTC
TRBJ1-4 TRBV5-1 TRBD1 CASSSGTGRREKLFF TGCGCCAGCAGCTCTGGGACAGGGAGAAGGGAAAAACTGTTTTTT
TRBJ2-7 TRBV11-3 - CASSLGGDTYEQYF TGTGCCAGCAGCTTAGGAGGGGACACCTACGAGCAGTACTTC
TRBJ2-7 TRBV11-1 - CASSFTPNYEQYF TGTGCCAGCAGCTTCACACCCAACTACGAGCAGTACTTC
TRBJ2-3 TRBV18 TRBD2 CASSPLRTSGSTDTQYF TGTGCCAGCTCACCACTCAGGACTAGCGGAAGCACAGATACGCAGTATTTT
TRBJ1-5 TRBV21-1 - CASSKARAGQKSYSNQPQHF TGTGCCAGCAGCAAAGCCCGTGCGGGACAGAAGTCTTATAGCAATCAGCCCCAGCATTTT
TRBJ2-3 TRBV5-1 TRBD1 CASSPNRGRSTDTQYF TGCGCCAGCAGCCCTAACAGGGGCCGAAGCACAGATACGCAGTATTTT
TRBJ1-2 TRBV15 - CATSRDWGGSIGYTF TGTGCCACCAGCAGAGATTGGGGAGGGTCTATAGGCTACACCTTC
TRBJ2-2 TRBV10-3 TRBD2 CAIRPVIAGVTGELFF TGTGCCATCAGGCCCGTAATAGCGGGAGTCACCGGGGAGCTGTTTTTT
TRBJ1-5 TRBV10-3 - CAISEGRGVSNQPQHF TGTGCCATCAGTGAGGGGAGGGGGGTTAGCAATCAGCCCCAGCATTTT
TRBJ1-4 TRBV11-2 - CASSFAGSGEKLFF TGTGCCAGCAGCTTTGCAGGGTCGGGCGAAAAACTGTTTTTT
TRBJ2-1 TRBV29-1 TRBD1 CSSMTGVYNEQFF TGCAGCAGTATGACAGGGGTCTACAATGAGCAGTTCTTC
TRBJ1-1 TRBV10-3 TRBD1 CAIRTDRGSGISRTFF TGTGCCATCAGGACGGACAGGGGCTCCGGAATTTCGCGCACTTTCTTT
TRBJ2-7 TRBV10-3 - CAIRQKQGYEQYF TGTGCCATCAGACAAAAACAGGGCTACGAGCAGTACTTC
TRBJ1-2 TRBV9 - CASSSGSSYYGYTF TGTGCCAGCAGCTCAGGGTCATCTTACTATGGCTACACCTTC
TRBJ1-2 TRBV19 - CASSSYVRGNYGYTF TGTGCCAGTAGTTCCTACGTACGGGGGAACTATGGCTACACCTTC
TRBJ1-6 TRBV7-2 - CASSLLGRNSPLHF TGTGCCAGCAGCTTACTAGGGAGGAATTCACCCCTCCACTTT
TRBJ2-1 TRBV7-9 - CASSLGTSNEQFF TGTGCCAGCAGCTTAGGTACCAGCAATGAGCAGTTCTTC
TRBJ2-7 TRBV27 - CAVNRGGEQYF TGTGCCGTCAACAGGGGAGGCGAGCAGTACTTC
TRBJ2-7 TRBV5-1 TRBD1 CASSSGQATYEQYF TGCGCCAGCAGCTCGGGACAGGCGACCTACGAGCAGTACTTC
TRBJ1-1 TRBV7-2 - CASRRPGDLGTEAFF TGTGCCAGCAGGCGACCGGGGGACTTAGGGACTGAAGCTTTCTTT
TRBJ2-1 TRBV5-1 - CASSVSGSYNEQFF TGCGCCAGCAGCGTAAGCGGGTCGTACAATGAGCAGTTCTTC
TRBJ1-3 TRBV7-2 - CASSPVEVLGNTIYF TGTGCCAGCAGCCCGGTGGAGGTTCTTGGAAACACCATATATTTT
TRBJ2-5 TRBV2 TRBD2 CASGLAGETQYF TGTGCCAGCGGACTAGCGGGAGAGACCCAGTACTTC
TRBJ2-5 TRBV7-9 - CASSWTAETQYF TGTGCCAGCAGCTGGACAGCAGAGACCCAGTACTTC
TRBJ2-1 TRBV9 - CASSPSSDERAEQFF TGTGCCAGCAGCCCCTCTAGCGACGAACGGGCCGAGCAGTTCTTC
TRBJ2-5 TRBV6-5 TRBD2 CASSYRGGVRETQYF TGTGCCAGCAGTTACCGGGGGGGCGTTAGGGAGACCCAGTACTTC
TRBJ2-1 TRBV30 - CAWSSERHSYSYNEQFF TGTGCCTGGAGTTCCGAGAGACACTCATACTCCTACAATGAGCAGTTCTTC
TRBJ2-1 TRBV14 TRBD1 CASSQVAQGAREQFF TGTGCCAGCAGCCAAGTGGCACAGGGGGCGAGAGAGCAGTTCTTC
TRBJ2-7 TRBV7-9 TRBD2 CASSSKVGGDRSYEQYF TGTGCCAGCAGCTCGAAAGTGGGAGGGGACCGGTCCTACGAGCAGTACTTC
TRBJ2-5 TRBV5-4 - CASSPQSLGAIETQYF TGTGCCAGCAGCCCACAATCGTTGGGGGCCATAGAGACCCAGTACTTC
TRBJ2-5 TRBV23-1 TRBD2 CASSRTNGGARSIETQYF TGCGCCAGCAGTCGCACTAACGGGGGGGCGCGGTCCATCGAGACCCAGTACTTC